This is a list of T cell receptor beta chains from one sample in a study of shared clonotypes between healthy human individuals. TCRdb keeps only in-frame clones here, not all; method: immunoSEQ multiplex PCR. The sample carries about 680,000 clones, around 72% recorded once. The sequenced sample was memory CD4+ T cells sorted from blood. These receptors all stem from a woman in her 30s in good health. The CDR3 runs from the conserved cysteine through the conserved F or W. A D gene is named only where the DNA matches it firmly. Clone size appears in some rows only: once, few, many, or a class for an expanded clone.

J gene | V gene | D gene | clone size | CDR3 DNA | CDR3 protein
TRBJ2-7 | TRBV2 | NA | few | TGTGCCAGCAGTGAAAGGCGGGGTGAGCAGTACTTC | CASSERRGEQYF
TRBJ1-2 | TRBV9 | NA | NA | TGTGCCAGCAGCGTAGCAGCAGCCTATGGCTACACCTTC | CASSVAAAYGYTF
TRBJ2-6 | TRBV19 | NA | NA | TGTGCCAGTAGTATTGGGACGGCCGGGGCCAACGTCCTGACTTTC | CASSIGTAGANVLTF
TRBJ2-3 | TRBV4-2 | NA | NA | TGTGCCAGCAGCCAATCGATTAGTAGGGGGGGGAGAGATACGCAGTATTTT | CASSQSISRGGRDTQYF
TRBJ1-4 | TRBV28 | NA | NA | TGTGCCAGCAGGAAGAGGGGGGGAAGGGAAAAACTGTTTTTT | CASRKRGGREKLFF
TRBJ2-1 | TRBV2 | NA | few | TGTGCCAGCAGTCTTAGCGGTAGCTCCTACAATGAGCAGTTCTTC | CASSLSGSSYNEQFF
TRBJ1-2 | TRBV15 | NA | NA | TGTGCCACCAGCAGAGATGTTTATGGCTACACCTTC | CATSRDVYGYTF
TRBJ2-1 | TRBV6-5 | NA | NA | TGTGCCAGCAGTTACTCGAATAGCGTCAATGAGCAGTTCTTC | CASSYSNSVNEQFF
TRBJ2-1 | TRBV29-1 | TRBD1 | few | TGCAGCGTTGAAGATCGGACAGGGAGAAGATACAATGAGCAGTTCTTC | CSVEDRTGRRYNEQFF
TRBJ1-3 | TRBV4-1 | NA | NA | TGCGCCAGCAGCACCCGGACCGAACTTAACACCATATATTTT | CASSTRTELNTIYF
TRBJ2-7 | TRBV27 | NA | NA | TGTGCCAGCAGTCCGCTGGGCGGGGTAAGCTCCTACGAGCAGTACTTC | CASSPLGGVSSYEQYF
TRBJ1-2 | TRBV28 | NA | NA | TGTGCCAGCAGTTTGACAGTTAACTATGGCTACACCTTC | CASSLTVNYGYTF
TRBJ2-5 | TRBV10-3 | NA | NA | TGTGCCATCACCTCGGACAACCAAGAGACCCAGTACTTC | CAITSDNQETQYF
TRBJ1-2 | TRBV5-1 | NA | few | TGCGCCAGCAGCGACAGTCCTAACTATGGCTACACCTTC | CASSDSPNYGYTF
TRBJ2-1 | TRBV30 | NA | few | TGTGCCTGGAGTACATTCGGGACTGCTCTCAATGAGCAGTTCTTC | CAWSTFGTALNEQFF
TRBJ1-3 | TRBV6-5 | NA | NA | TGTGCCAGCAGGGAGGACGGAAGAGCTGGAAACACCATATATTTT | CASREDGRAGNTIYF
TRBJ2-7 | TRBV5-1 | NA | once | TGCGCCAGCAGCCCAACTTGGGGGGTTGGCGGCTACGAGCAGTACTTC | CASSPTWGVGGYEQYF
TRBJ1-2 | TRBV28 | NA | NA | TGTGCCAGCAGTACAGGAGGTCACGGCTACACCTTC | CASSTGGHGYTF
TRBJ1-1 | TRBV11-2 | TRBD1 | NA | TGTGCCAGCAGCTTGGGACAGGGGAGAAGGTTTGCTGAAGCTTTCTTT | CASSLGQGRRFAEAFF
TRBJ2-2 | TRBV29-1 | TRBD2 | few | TGCAGCGTCGGGACTAGAGCCAGCGGGGAGCTGTTTTTT | CSVGTRASGELFF
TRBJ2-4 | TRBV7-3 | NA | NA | TGTGCCAGCAGCTTACCAGATGGCATTCAGTACTTC | CASSLPDGIQYF
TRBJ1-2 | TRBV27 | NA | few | TGTGCCAGCAGTTTATTCAGGGATCGTGGCTACACCTTC | CASSLFRDRGYTF
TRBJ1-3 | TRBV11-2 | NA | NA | TGTGCCAGCAGCGCCCTTGGGAAACGGTTCTCTGGAAACACCATATATTTT | CASSALGKRFSGNTIYF
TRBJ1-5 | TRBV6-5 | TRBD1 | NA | TGTGCCAGCAGAGGGACAGGGGGTGTAGATCAGCCCCAGCATTTT | CASRGTGGVDQPQHF
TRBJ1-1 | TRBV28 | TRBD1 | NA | TGTGCCAGCAGACACAGGGGGCTTACCACTGAAGCTTTCTTT | CASRHRGLTTEAFF
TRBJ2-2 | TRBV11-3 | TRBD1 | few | TGTGCCAGCAGCTTAGTCACAGGGGCCGGGGAGCTGTTTTTT | CASSLVTGAGELFF
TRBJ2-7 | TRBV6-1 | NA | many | TGTGCCAGCAAAATTACGGGAGTCTTCTACGAGCAGTACTTC | CASKITGVFYEQYF
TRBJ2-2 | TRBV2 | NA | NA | TGTGCCAGCAGTGAATTTCTTGACACCGGGGAGCTGTTTTTT | CASSEFLDTGELFF
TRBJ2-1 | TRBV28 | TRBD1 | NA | TGTGCCAGCAGTTCTTCCGGGACAGGGGGAAACAATGAGCAGTTCTTC | CASSSSGTGGNNEQFF
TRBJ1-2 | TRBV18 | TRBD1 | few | TGTGCCAGCTCTCCGACAGGGGACTCCTACTATGGCTACACCTTC | CASSPTGDSYYGYTF
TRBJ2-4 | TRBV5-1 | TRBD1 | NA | TGCGCCAGCAGCATGGACAGGCTAGCCAAAAACATTCAGTACTTC | CASSMDRLAKNIQYF
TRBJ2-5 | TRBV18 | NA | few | TGTGCCAGCTCACCAGGTCTAGCGCAACAAGAGACCCAGTACTTC | CASSPGLAQQETQYF
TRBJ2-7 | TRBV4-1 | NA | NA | TGCGCCAGCAGCCACACAGACCATCCCTCCTACGAGCAGTACTTC | CASSHTDHPSYEQYF
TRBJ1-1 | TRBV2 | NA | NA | TGTGCCAGCAGTGGCTGGGGAGGCACTGAAGCTTTCTTT | CASSGWGGTEAFF
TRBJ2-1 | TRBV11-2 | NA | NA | TGTGCCAGCAGCCCCCGGGGTAGCGGTAACGATGAGCAGTTCTTC | CASSPRGSGNDEQFF
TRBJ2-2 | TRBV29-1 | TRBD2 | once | TGCAGCGTTGAAGTTAGCGGGACAAACACCGGGGAGCTGTTTTTT | CSVEVSGTNTGELFF
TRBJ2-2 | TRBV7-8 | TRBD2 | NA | TGTGCCAGCAGCTTAGCGGTCCTAGCGGGGAACACCGGGGAGCTGTTTTTT | CASSLAVLAGNTGELFF
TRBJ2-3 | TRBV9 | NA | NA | TGTGCCAGCAGCGTAGGGGGCGGGTCGGATACGCAGTATTTT | CASSVGGGSDTQYF
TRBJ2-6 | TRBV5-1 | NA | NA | TGCGCCAGCAGCAAAGACATCTCTGGGGCCAACGTCCTGACTTTC | CASSKDISGANVLTF
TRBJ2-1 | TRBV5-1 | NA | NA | TGCGCCAGCAGAGGGGAGAGCTATGAGCAGTTCTTC | CASRGESYEQFF
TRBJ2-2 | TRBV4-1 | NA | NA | TGCGCCAGCAGCCAAAACACCGGGGAGCTGTTTTTT | CASSQNTGELFF
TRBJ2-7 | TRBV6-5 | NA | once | TGTGCCAGCATGGACGGTCAGTACGAGCAGTACTTC | CASMDGQYEQYF
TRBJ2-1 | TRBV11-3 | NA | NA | TGTGCCAGCAGCCTAACTCGGGCTAGCGATAATGAGCAGTTCTTC | CASSLTRASDNEQFF
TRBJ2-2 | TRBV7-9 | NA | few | TGTGCCAGCAGCTTCCAGGTTGGGGAGGCGAACACCGGGGAGCTGTTTTTT | CASSFQVGEANTGELFF
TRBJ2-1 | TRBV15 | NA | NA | TGTGCCACCAGCGGAGGGGGTATAGCGCCCCCAGACAATGAGCAGTTCTTC | CATSGGGIAPPDNEQFF
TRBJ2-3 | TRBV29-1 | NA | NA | TGCAGCGTTGACGGCCTAGCGAGCACAGATACGCAGTATTTT | CSVDGLASTDTQYF
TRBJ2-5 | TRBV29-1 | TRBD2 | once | TGCAGCGTGAGAACTAGCGGGAGACGGGAGACCCAGTACTTC | CSVRTSGRRETQYF
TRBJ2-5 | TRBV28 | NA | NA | TGTGCCAGCACCCCGGGGGAGGAGACCCAGTACTTC | CASTPGEETQYF
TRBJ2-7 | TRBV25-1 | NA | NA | TGTGCCAGCAGCAACAGTAGAACGGGGCCCACTTACGAGCAGTACTTC | CASSNSRTGPTYEQYF
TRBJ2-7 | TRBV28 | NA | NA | TGTGCCAGCATTGCGGGGTTGTCATACGAGCAGTACTTC | CASIAGLSYEQYF
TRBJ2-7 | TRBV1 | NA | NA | TGCACCAGCAGCCGATGGGGACCCCTCGAGCAGTACTTC | CTSSRWGPLEQYF
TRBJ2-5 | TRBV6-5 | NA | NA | TGTGCCAGCAGCCCCGCCCCCGAAGAGACCCAGTACTTC | CASSPAPEETQYF
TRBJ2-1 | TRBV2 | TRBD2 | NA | TGTGCCAGCAGTGGAGGACTAGCGGGAAATGAGCAGTTCTTC | CASSGGLAGNEQFF
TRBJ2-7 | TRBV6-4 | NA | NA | TGTGCCAGCAGTTACTCGGCACGGTACGAGCAGTACTTC | CASSYSARYEQYF
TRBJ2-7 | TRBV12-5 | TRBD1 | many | TGTGCTAGGACACACAGGGACAGGGGATACGAGCAGTACTTC | CARTHRDRGYEQYF
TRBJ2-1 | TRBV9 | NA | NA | TGTGCCAGCAGCGTAGATGGGGAGCAGTTCTTC | CASSVDGEQFF
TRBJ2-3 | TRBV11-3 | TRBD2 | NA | TGTGCCAGCAGCTCGCGGACTAGCGGGAAGGGATATACGCAGTATTTT | CASSSRTSGKGYTQYF
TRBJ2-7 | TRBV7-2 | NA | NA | TGTGCCAGCAGCTTCTCCTACGGGAGCGTCTACGAGCAGTACTTC | CASSFSYGSVYEQYF